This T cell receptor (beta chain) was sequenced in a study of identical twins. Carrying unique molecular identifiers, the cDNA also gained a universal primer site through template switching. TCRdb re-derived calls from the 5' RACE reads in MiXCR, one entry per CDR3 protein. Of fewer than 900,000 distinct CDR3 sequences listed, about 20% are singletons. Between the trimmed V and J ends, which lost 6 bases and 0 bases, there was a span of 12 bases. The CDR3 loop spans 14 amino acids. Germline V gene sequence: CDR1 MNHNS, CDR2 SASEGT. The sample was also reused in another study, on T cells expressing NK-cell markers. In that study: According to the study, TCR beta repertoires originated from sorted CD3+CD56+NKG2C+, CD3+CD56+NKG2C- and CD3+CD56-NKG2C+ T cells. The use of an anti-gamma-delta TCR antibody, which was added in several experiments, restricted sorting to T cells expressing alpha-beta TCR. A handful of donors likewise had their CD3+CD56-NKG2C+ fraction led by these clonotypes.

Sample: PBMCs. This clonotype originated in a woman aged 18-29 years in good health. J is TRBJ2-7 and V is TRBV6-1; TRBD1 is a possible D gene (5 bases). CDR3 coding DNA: TGTGCCAGCAGGCCGGGCGACAGCTCCTACGAGCAGTACTTC. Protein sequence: CASRPGDSSYEQYF.